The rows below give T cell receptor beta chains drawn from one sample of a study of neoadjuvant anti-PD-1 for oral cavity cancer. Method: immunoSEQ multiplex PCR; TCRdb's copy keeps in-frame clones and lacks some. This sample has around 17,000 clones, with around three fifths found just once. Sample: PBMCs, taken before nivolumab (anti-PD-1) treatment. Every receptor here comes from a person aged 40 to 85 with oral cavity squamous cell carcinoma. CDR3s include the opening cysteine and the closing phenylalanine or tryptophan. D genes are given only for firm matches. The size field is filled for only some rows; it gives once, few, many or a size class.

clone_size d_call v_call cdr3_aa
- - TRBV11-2 CASSWDFLSSGANVLTF
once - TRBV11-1 CASSPDHRTLYEQYF
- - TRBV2 CASSPDITDTQYF
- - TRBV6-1 CASRVGDHNTGELFF
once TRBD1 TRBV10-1 CASRGGTGETDTQYF
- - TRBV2 CASSRGTGNTIYF
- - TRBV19 CASSLTGLGTEAFF
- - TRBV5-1 CASSLASLNTEAFF
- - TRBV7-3 CASSPRILGGELFF
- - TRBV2 CASSGRTSTDTQYF
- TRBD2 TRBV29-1 CSARGLAGGRTGELFF
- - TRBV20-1 CSASLVGQYF
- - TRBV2 CASTDLEETQYF
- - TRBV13 CASSFSKGTEAFF
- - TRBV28 CASTRQVYSNQPQHF
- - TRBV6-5 CASSLGGRIPETQYF
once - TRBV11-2 CASSLGDVYEQYF
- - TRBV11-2 CASSLGTMTQYF
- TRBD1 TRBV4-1 CASSRQGLTEAFF
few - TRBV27 CASSLSGTDTQYF
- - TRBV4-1 CASSQDARGPNEKLFF
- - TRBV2 CASRAGERVGETQYF
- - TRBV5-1 CASSLTEGTYGYTF
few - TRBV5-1 CASKTGTPYNEQFF
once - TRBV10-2 CATRPSSGNTIYF
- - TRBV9 CASSPHQGMIADTQYF
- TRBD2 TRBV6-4 CASSDTLAGGNEQFF
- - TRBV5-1 CASSPTGSVYNEQFF
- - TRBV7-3 CASSPSRSSYNEQFF
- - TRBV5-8 CASSWNTGQPQHF
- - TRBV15 CATSRVGGGTDTQYF